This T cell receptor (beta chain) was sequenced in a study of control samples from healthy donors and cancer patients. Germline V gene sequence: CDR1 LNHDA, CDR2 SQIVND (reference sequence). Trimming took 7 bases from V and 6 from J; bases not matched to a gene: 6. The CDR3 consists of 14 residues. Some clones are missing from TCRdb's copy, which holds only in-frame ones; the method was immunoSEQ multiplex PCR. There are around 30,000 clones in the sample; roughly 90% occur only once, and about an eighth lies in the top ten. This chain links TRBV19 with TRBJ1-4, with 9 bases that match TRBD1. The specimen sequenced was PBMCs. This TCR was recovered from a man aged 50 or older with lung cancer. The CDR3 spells CASNLQGADEKLFF. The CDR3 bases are TGTGCCAGTAACCTACAGGGGGCAGATGAAAAACTGTTTTTT.